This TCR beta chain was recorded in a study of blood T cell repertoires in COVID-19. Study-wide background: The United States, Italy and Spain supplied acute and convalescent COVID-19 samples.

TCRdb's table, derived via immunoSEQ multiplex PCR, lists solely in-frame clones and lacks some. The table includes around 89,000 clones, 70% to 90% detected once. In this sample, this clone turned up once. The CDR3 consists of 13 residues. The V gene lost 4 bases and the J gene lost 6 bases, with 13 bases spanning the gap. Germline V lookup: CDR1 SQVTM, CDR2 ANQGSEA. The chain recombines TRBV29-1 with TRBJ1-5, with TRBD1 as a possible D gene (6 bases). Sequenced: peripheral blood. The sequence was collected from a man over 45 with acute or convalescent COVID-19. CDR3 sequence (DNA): TGCAGCGTTGGGGGGGGCTGGGGTCAGCCCCAGCATTTT. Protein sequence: CSVGGGWGQPQHF. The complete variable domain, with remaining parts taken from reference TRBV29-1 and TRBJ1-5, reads SAVISQKPSRDICQRGTSLTIQCQVDSQVTMMFWYRQQPGQSLTLIATANQGSEATYESGFVIDKFPISRPNLTFSTLTVSNMSPEDSSIYLCSVGGGWGQPQHFGDGTRLSIL.